This T cell receptor (beta chain) comes out of a study of blood T cells in healthy people across ages. Germline-derived CDR1 and CDR2 are MNHEY and SMNVEV (reference sequence). This CDR3 is built from 18 residues. V shed 5 bases, J shed 4 bases, and the junction held 19 bases outside the gene matches. A J-beta primer mix and a sample-barcoded 5' primer were used in a second PCR of roughly 6 to 12 cycles. TCRdb analysed the 5' RACE reads with MiXCR anew, one entry per CDR3 protein. The sample consists of 700,000 to 900,000 distinct CDR3 sequences, roughly 24% of them appearing once. The sample, approximately 11 milliliters of peripheral blood, was drawn from each donor. Researchers report isolating at least 6 million PBMCs per sample. In addition, the sample was reused for a study of T cells of mothers and their children.

Sample: blood. This TCR was recovered from a boy aged 10-17 years in good health. V gene TRBV27 combines with J gene TRBJ1-2; TRBD1 matches 7 bases. In nucleotides, the CDR3 is TGTGCCAGCAGTCCACATGGTCCGGGACAGCCTTCAGTCTATGGCTACACCTTC. Protein product: CASSPHGPGQPSVYGYTF.